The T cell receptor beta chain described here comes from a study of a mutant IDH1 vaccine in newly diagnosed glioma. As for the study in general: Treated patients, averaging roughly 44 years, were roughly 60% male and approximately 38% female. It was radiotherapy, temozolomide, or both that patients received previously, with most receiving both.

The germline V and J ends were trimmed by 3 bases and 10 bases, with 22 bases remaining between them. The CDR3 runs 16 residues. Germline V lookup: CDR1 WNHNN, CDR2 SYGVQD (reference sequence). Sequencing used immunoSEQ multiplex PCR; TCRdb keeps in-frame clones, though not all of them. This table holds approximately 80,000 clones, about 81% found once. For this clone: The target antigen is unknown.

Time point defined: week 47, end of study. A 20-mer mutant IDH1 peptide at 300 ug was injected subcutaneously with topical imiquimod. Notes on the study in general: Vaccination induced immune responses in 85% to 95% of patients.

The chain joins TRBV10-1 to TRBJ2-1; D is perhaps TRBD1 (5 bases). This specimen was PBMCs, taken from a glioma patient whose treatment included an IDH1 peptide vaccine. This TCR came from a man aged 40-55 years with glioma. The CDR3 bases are TGCGCCAGCAGTGACAGGGCCACGCCGCCGGTCGCCGAGCAGTTCTTC. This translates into CASSDRATPPVAEQFF.